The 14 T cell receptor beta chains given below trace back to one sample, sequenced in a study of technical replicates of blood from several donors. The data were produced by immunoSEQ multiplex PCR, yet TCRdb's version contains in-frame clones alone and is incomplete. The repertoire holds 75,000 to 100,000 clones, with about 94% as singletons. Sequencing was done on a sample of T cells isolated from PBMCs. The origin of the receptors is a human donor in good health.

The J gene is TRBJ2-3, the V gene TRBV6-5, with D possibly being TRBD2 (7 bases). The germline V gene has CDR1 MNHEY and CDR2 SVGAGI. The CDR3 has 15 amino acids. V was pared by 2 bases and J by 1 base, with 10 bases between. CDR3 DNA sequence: TGTGCCAGCAGTTACGGGGGGGCCCGCACAGATACGCAGTATTTT. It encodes CASSYGGARTDTQYF.

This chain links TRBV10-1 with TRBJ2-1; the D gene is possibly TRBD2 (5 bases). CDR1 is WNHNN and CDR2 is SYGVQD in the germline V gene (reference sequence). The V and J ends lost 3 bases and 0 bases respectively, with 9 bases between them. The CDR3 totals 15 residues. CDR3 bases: TGCGCCAGCAGTGAAGGGAGCAGCTCCTACAATGAGCAGTTCTTC. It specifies CASSEGSSSYNEQFF.

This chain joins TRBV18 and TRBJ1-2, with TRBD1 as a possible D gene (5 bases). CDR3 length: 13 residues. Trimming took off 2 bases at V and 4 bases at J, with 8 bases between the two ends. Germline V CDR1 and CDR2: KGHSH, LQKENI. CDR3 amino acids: CASSPYRFYGYTF. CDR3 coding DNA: TGTGCCAGCTCACCATACAGGTTCTATGGCTACACCTTC.

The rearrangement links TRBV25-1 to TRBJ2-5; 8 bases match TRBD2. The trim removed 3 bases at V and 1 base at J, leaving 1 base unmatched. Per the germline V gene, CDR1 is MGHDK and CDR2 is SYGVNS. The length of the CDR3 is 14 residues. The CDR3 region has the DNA TGTGCCAGCAGTGAGGCGGGGGGCCAAGAGACCCAGTACTTC. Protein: CASSEAGGQETQYF.

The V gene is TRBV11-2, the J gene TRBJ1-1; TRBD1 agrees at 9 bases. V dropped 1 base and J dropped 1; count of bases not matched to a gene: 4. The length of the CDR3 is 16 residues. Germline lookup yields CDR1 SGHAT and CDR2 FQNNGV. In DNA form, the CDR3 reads TGTGCCAGCAGCTTAGTCGGGACAGGGTCGAACACTGAAGCTTTCTTT. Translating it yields CASSLVGTGSNTEAFF.

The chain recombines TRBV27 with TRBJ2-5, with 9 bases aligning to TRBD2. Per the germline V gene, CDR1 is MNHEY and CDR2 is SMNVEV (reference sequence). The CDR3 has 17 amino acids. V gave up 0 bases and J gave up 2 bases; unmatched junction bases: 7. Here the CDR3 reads CASSLSSGLAGQETQYF. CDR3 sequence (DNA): TGTGCCAGCAGTTTATCGTCCGGGCTAGCGGGACAAGAGACCCAGTACTTC.

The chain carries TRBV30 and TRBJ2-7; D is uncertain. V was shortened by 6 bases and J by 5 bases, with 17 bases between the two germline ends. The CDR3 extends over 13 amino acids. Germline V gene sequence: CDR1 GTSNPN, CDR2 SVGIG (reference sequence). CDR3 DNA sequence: TGTGCCTGCGCCCTATATACGAAACACGAGCAGTACTTC. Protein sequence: CACALYTKHEQYF.

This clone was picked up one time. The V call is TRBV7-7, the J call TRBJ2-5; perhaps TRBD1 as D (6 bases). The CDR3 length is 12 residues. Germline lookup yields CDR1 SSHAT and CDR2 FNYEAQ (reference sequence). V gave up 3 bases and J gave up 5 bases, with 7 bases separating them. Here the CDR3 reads CASSFQGETQYF. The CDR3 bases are TGTGCCAGCAGCTTCCAGGGGGAGACCCAGTACTTC.

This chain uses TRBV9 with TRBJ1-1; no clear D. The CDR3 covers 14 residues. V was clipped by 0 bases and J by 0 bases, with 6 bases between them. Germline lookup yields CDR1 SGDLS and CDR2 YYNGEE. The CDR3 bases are TGTGCCAGCAGCGTAGCGGTTATGAACACTGAAGCTTTCTTT. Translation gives CASSVAVMNTEAFF.

Here the CDR3 DNA reads TGTGCCAGCAGTTTTCTTTCTGGAAACACCATATATTTT. Translated: CASSFLSGNTIYF. This chain links TRBV6-5 with TRBJ1-3; unclear D gene. Germline V gene lookup returns CDR1 MNHEY and CDR2 SVGAGI. V was pared by 4 bases and J by 1 base, with 5 bases between. The CDR3 is 13 amino acids.

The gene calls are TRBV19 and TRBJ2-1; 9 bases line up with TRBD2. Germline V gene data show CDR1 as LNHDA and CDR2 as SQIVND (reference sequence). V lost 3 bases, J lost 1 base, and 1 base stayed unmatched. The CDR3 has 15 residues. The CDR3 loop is CASSIAGGSYNEQFF. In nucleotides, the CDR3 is TGTGCCAGTAGTATTGCGGGGGGGTCCTACAATGAGCAGTTCTTC.

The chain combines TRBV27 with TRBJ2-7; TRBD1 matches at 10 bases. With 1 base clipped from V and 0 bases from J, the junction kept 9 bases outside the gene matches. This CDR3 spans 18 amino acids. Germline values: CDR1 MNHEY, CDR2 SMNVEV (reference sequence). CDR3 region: CASSLYATGGPSSYEQYF. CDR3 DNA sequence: TGTGCCAGCAGTTTATATGCGACAGGGGGCCCAAGCTCCTACGAGCAGTACTTC.

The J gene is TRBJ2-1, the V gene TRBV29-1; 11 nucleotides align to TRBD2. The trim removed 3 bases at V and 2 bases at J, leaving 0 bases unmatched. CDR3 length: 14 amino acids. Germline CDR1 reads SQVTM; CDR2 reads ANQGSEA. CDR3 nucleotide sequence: TGCAGCGTTGATAGCGGGAGGGCCTACAATGAGCAGTTCTTC. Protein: CSVDSGRAYNEQFF.

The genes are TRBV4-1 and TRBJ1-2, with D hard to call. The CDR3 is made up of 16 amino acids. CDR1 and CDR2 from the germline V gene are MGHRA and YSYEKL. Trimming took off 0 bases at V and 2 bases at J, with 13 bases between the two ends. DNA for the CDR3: TGCGCCAGCAGCCAAGATCCCGGGGTAAAGAACTATGGCTACACCTTC. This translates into CASSQDPGVKNYGYTF.